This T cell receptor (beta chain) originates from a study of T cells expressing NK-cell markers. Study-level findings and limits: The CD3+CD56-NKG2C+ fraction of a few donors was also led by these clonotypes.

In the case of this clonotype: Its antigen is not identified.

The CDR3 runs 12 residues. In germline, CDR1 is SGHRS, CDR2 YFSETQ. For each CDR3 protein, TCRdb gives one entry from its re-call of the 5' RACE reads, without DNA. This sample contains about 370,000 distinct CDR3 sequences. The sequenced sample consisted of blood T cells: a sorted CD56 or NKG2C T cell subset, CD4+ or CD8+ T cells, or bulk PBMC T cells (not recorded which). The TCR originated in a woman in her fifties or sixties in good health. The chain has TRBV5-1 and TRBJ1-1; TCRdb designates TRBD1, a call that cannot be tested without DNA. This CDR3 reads CASSFPGAIPFF.